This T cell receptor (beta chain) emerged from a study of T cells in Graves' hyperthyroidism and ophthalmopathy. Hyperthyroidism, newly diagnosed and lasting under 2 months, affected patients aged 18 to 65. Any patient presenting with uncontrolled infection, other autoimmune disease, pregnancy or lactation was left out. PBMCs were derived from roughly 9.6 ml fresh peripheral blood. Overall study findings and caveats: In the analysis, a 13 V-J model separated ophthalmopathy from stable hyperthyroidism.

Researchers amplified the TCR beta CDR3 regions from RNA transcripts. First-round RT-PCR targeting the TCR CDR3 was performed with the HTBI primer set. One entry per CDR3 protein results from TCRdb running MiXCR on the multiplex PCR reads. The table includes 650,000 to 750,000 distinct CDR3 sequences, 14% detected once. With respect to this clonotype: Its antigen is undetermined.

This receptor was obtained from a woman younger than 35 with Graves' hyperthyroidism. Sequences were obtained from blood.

CDR3 region: CASRTDSEKLFF. The CDR3 region has the DNA TGTGCCAGCAGGACGGATAGTGAAAAACTGTTTTTT. The J gene is TRBJ1-4, the V gene TRBV6-2 or TRBV6-3; no reliable D call. The CDR3 is 12 amino acids. CDR1 MNHEY and CDR2 SVGEGT come from the germline V gene. V lost 6 bases and J lost 7, with 9 bases in between.